This T cell receptor (beta chain) came from a study of CD8 T cells in ankylosing spondylitis. Findings and limits, study-wide: Blood from ankylosing spondylitis patients appeared to carry a characteristic roughly eight-variant TCR beta motif. Disease-linked clones, CD8+, were relatively rare in peripheral blood.

Molecular-barcoded quantitative 5'-RACE produced these TCR beta libraries. A single record per CDR3 protein comes from TCRdb applying MiXCR to the 5' RACE reads. The sample has fewer than 550,000 distinct CDR3 sequences, approximately 5.3% seen once. At least ten counts were recorded for this clonotype. Antigen unknown. The V end was cut by 2 bases, the J end by 4 bases, with 8 bases between. CDR3 length: 14 amino acids. Germline V gene lookup returns CDR1 SGHTA and CDR2 FQGNSA. This chain links TRBV7-2 with TRBJ2-2; D not resolved. The sequence was collected from a male donor with ankylosing spondylitis. The sample comprised blood, either unsorted or a sorted T cell fraction (not recorded which). The CDR3 DNA reads TGTGCCAGCAGCTTACTACAAAGCACCGGGGAGCTGTTTTTT. It yields the protein CASSLLQSTGELFF.